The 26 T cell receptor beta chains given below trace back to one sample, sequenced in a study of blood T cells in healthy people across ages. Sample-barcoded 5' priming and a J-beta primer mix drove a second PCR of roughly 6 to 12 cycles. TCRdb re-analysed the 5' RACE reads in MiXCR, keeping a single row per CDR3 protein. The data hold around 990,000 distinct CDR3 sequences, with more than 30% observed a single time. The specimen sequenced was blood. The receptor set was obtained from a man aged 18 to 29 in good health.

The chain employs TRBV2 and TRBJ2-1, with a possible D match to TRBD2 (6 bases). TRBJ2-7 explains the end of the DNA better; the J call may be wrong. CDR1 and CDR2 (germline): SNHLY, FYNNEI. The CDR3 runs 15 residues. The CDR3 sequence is CASSKGGISHNEQYF. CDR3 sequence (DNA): TGTGCCAGCAGTAAGGGCGGGATCTCCCACAATGAGCAGTACTTC.

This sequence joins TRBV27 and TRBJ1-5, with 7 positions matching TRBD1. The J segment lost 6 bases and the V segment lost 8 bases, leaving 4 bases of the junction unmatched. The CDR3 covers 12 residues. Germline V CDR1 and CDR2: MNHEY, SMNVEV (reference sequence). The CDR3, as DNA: TGTGCCAGCCGAAGGGGGCTTCAGCCCCAGCATTTT. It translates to CASRRGLQPQHF.

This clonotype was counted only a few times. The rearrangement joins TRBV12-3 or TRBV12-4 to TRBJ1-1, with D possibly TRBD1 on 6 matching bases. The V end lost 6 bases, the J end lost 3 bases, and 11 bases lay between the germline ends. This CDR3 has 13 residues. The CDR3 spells CASRSGAYTEAFF. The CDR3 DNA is TGTGCCAGCAGGTCAGGGGCTTACACTGAAGCTTTCTTT.

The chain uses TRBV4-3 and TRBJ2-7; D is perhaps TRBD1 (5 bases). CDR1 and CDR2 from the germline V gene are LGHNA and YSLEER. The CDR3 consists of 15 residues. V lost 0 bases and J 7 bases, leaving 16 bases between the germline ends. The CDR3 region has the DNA TGCGCCAGCAGCCAAGATGGGAACAGGATGAATGAGCAGTACTTC. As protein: CASSQDGNRMNEQYF.

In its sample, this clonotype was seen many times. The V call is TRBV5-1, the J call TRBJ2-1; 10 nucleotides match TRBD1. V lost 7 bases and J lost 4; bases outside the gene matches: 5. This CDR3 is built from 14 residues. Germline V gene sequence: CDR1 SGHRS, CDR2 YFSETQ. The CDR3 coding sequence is TGCGCCAGCCTTGGGACAGGGGCATACAATGAGCAGTTCTTC. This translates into CASLGTGAYNEQFF.

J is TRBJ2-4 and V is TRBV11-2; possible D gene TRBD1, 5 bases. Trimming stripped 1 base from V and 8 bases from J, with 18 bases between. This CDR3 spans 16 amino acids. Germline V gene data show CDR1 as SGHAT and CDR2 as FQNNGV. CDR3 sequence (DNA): TGTGCCAGCAGCTTAGGGGGCAGGGTGATATTGGACATTCAGTACTTC. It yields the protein CASSLGGRVILDIQYF.

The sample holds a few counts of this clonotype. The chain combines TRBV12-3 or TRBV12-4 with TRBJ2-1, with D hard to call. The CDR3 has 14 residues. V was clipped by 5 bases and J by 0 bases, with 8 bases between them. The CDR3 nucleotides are TGTGCCAGCAGTGACACGGGCTCCTACAATGAGCAGTTCTTC. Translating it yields CASSDTGSYNEQFF.

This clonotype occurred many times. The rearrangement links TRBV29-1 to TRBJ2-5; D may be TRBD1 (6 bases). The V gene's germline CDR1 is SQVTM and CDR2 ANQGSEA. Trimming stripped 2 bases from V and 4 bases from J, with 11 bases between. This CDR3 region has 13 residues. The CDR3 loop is CSVEQGMGETQYF. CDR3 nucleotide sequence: TGCAGCGTTGAACAGGGGATGGGAGAGACCCAGTACTTC. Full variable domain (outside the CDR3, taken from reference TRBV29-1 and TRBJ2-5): SAVISQKPSRDICQRGTSLTIQCQVDSQVTMMFWYRQQPGQSLTLIATANQGSEATYESGFVIDKFPISRPNLTFSTLTVSNMSPEDSSIYLCSVEQGMGETQYFGPGTRLLVL.

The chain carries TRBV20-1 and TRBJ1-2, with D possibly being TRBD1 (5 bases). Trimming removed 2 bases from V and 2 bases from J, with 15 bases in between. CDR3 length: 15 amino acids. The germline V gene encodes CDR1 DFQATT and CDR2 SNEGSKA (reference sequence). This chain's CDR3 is CSARTAGRGNYGYTF. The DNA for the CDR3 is TGCAGTGCTAGAACAGCCGGAAGGGGCAACTATGGCTACACCTTC.

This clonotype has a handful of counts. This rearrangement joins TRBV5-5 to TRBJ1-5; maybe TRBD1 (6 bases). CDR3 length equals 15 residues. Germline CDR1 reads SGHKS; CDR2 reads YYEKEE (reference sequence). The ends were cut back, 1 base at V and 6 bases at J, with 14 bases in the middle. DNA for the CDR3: TGTGCCAGCAGCTTGCCGGGGGCGCTTAGTCAGCCCCAGCATTTT. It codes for CASSLPGALSQPQHF.

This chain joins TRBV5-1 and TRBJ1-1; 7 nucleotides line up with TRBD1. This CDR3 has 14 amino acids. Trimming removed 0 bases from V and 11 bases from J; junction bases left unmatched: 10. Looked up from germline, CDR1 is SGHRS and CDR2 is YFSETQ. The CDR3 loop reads CASSLDLGGYEAFF. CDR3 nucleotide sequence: TGCGCCAGCAGCTTGGATTTAGGGGGCTACGAGGCTTTCTTT.

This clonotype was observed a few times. The CDR3 here is CANSFTGPRYNEQFF. The CDR3 bases are TGTGCCAATAGCTTCACGGGTCCTCGTTACAATGAGCAGTTCTTC. The V and J genes are TRBV7-2 and TRBJ2-1; D is unresolved. The CDR3 totals 15 residues. The germline V gene has CDR1 SGHTA and CDR2 FQGNSA. V was pared by 10 bases and J by 4 bases, with 20 bases between.

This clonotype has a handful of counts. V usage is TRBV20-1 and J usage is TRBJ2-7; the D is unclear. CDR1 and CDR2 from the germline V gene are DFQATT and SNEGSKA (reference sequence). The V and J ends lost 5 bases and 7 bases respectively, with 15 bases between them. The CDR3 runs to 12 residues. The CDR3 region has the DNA TGCAGTGCTCCCACATCCTACAATGAGCAGTACTTC. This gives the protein CSAPTSYNEQYF.

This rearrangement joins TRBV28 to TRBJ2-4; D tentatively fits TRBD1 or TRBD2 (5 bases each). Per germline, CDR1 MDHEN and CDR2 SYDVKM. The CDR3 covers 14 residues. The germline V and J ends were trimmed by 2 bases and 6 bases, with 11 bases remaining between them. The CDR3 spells CASSLEGSGNIQYF. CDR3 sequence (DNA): TGTGCCAGCAGTTTAGAGGGGTCGGGAAACATTCAGTACTTC.

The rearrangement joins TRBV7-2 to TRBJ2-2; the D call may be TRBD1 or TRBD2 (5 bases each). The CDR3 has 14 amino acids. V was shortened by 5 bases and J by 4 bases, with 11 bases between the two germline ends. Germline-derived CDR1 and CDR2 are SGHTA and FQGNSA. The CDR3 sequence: CASSNMGRTGELFF. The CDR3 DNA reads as TGTGCCAGCAGCAATATGGGACGCACCGGGGAGCTGTTTTTT.

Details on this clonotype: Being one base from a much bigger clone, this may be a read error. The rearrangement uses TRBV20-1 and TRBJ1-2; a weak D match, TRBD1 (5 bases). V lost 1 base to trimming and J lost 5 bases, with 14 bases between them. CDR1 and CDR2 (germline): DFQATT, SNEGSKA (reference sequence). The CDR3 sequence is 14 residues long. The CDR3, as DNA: TGCAGTGCTAGAGGGGCACTCGACAGTTATGGCTACACCTTC. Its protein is CSARGALDSYGYTF.

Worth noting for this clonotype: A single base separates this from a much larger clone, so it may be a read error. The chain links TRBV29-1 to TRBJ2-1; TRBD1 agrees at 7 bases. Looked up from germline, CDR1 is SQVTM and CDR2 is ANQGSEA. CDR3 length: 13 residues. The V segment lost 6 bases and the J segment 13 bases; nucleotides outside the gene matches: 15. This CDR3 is CSVVSWQGETQFF. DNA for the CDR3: TGCAGCGTCGTATCGTGGCAGGGGGAGACCCAGTTCTTC.

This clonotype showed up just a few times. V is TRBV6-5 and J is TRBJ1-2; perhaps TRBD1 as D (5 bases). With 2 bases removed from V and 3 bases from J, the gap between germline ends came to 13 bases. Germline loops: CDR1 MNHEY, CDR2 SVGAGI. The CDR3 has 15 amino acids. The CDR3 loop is CASSYLPDSYYGYTF. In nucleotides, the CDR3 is TGTGCCAGCAGTTACCTCCCCGACAGTTACTATGGCTACACCTTC.

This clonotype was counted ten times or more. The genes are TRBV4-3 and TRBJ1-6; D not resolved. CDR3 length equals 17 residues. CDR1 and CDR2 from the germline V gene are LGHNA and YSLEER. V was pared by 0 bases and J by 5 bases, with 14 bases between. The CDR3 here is CASSQEKPDINNSPLHF. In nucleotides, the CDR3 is TGCGCCAGCAGCCAAGAGAAGCCCGATATCAATAATTCACCCCTCCACTTT.

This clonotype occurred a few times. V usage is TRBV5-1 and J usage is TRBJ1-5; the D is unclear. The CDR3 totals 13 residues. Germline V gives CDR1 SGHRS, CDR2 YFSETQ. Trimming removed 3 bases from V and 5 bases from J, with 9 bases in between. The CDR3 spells CASSSTPDQPQHF. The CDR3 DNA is TGCGCCAGCAGCTCAACTCCCGATCAGCCCCAGCATTTT.

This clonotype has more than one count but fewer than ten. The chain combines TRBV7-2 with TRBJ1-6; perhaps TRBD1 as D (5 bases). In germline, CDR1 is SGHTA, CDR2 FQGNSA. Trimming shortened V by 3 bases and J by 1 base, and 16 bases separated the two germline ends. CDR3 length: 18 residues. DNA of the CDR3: TGTGCCAGCAGCTTCCCCGTTGTCGGGGGGTCCTATAATTCACCCCTCCACTTT. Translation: CASSFPVVGGSYNSPLHF. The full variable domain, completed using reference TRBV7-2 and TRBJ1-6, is GAGVSQSPSNKVTEKGKDVELRCDPISGHTALYWYRQSLGQGLEFLIYFQGNSAPDKSGLPSDRFSAERTGGSVSTLTIQRTQQEDSAVYLCASSFPVVGGSYNSPLHFGNGTRLTVT.

CDR3 sequence reads: CASSQKGITEAFF. Here the CDR3 DNA reads TGCGCCAGCAGCCAAAAGGGAATAACTGAAGCTTTCTTT. The chain links TRBV4-3 to TRBJ1-1; D uncertain. Trimming took 2 bases from V and 5 from J, leaving 9 bases between them. Germline V gene data show CDR1 as LGHNA and CDR2 as YSLEER. The CDR3 extends over 13 amino acids.

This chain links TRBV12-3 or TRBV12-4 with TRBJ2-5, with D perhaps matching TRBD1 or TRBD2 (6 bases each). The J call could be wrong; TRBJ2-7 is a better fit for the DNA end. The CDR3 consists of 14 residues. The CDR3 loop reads CASSFGGHLYEQYF. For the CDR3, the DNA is TGTGCCAGCAGTTTCGGGGGACACTTATACGAGCAGTACTTC.

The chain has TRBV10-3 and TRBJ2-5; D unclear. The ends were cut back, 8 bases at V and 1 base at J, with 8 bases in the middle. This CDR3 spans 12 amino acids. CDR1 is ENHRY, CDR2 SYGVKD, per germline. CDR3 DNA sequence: TGTGCCATCGCCGTTAGCCAAGAGACCCAGTACTTC. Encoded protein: CAIAVSQETQYF.

The DNA for the CDR3 is TGTGCCAGCAGTTACTCAAGACTAGCGCCCGCGAACACCGGGGAGCTGTTTTTT. Its protein is CASSYSRLAPANTGELFF. This chain connects TRBV6-5 to TRBJ2-2, with 8 bases fitting TRBD2. The germline V gene encodes CDR1 MNHEY and CDR2 SVGAGI. The V segment lost 0 bases and the J segment 0 bases; nucleotides outside the gene matches: 6. The CDR3 sequence is 18 residues long.

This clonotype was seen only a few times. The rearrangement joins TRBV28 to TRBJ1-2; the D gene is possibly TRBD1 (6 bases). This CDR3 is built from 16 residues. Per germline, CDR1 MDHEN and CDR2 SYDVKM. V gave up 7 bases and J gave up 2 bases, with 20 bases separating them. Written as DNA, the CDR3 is TGTGCCAGCACCCCGGGACACCCAACTATAAACTATGGCTACACCTTC. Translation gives CASTPGHPTINYGYTF.